These 16 T cell receptor beta chains came from one sample sequenced in a study of OX40 agonist ivuxolimab in advanced cancers. The table came from immunoSEQ multiplex PCR; TCRdb's copy has only in-frame clones and leaves some out. The table lists 80,000 to 100,000 clones, roughly 90% of them singletons. Sequenced here: CD4+ or CD8+ T cells sorted from blood, sampled in a trial of the OX40 agonist ivuxolimab. The receptor set was obtained from an adult with an advanced solid tumor such as melanoma, head and neck, liver or kidney cancer.

In nucleotides, the CDR3 is TGTGCCAGCAGCCGCAGACTAGCGGGGGGGTACGAGCAGTACTTC. This codes for CASSRRLAGGYEQYF. This chain connects TRBV7-2 to TRBJ2-7, with 14 positions matching TRBD2. The CDR3 runs 15 residues. V shed 5 bases and J 4 bases; nucleotides not matched to a gene: 4. Germline CDR1 and CDR2: SGHTA and FQGNSA.

V is TRBV7-2 and J is TRBJ2-7; tentative D call: TRBD1 (5 bases). CDR1 is SGHTA, CDR2 FQGNSA, per germline. V lost 0 bases, J lost 1 base, and 10 bases lay in between. The CDR3 loop spans 15 amino acids. The chain's CDR3 is CASSLARQLSYEQYF. CDR3 nucleotides: TGTGCCAGCAGCTTAGCCCGACAGCTATCCTACGAGCAGTACTTC.

The chain employs TRBV27 and TRBJ2-7; TRBD2 might be the D (5 bases). Per the germline V gene, CDR1 is MNHEY and CDR2 is SMNVEV (reference sequence). V was trimmed by 7 bases and J by 5 bases, leaving 18 bases between them. The CDR3 sequence is 14 residues long. The CDR3 region has the DNA TGTGCCAGCAATTCGCCATCCGAGGGCCACGAGCAGTACTTC. Protein sequence: CASNSPSEGHEQYF.

The DNA for the CDR3 is TGCGCCAGCAGCCCGCCCAGGGCGGAGACCCAGTACTTC. Translating it yields CASSPPRAETQYF. The rearrangement uses TRBV5-1 and TRBJ2-5, with D possibly matching TRBD1 (5 bases). The ends were cut back, 4 bases at V and 5 bases at J, with 12 bases in the middle. The germline V gene encodes CDR1 SGHRS and CDR2 YFSETQ. The CDR3 runs to 13 residues.

V usage is TRBV7-8 and J usage is TRBJ1-3, with a tentative D call TRBD1 (6 bases). The CDR3 contains 14 residues. Per germline, CDR1 SGHVS and CDR2 FQNEAQ. Trimming shortened V by 5 bases and J by 0 bases, and 8 bases separated the two germline ends. The CDR3 nucleotides are TGTGCCAGCAGCCCAGGGGACTCTGGAAACACCATATATTTT. Amino acid sequence: CASSPGDSGNTIYF. The full variable domain, rest sourced from reference TRBV7-8 and TRBJ1-3, is GAGVSQSPRYKVAKRGQDVALRCDPISGHVSLFWYQQALGQGPEFLTYFQNEAQLDKSGLPSDRFFAERPEGSVSTLKIQRTQQEDSAVYLCASSPGDSGNTIYFGEGSWLTVV.

The rearrangement joins TRBV9 to TRBJ1-2; D call uncertain. The CDR3 runs to 15 residues. Trimming shortened V by 0 bases and J by 4 bases, and 13 bases separated the two germline ends. Germline CDR1 and CDR2: SGDLS and YYNGEE. The CDR3 sequence is CASSVGNTDLYGYTF. For the CDR3, the DNA is TGTGCCAGCAGCGTAGGAAATACAGACCTCTATGGCTACACCTTC.

This clone showed up just once. This chain uses TRBV9 with TRBJ2-5, with TRBD2 matching 11 bases. CDR1 SGDLS and CDR2 YYNGEE come from the germline V gene. There are 17 residues in the CDR3. V lost 6 bases and J lost 2; bases outside the gene matches: 12. The CDR3 sequence: CASTPLGLAGGQETQYF. For the CDR3, the DNA is TGTGCCAGCACTCCCCTTGGGCTAGCGGGGGGACAAGAGACCCAGTACTTC.

The rearrangement joins TRBV28 to TRBJ1-1, with D possibly matching TRBD1 (6 bases). The germline gives CDR1 MDHEN, CDR2 SYDVKM. Trimming stripped 7 bases from V and 1 base from J, with 19 bases between. The CDR3 is made up of 16 amino acids. The CDR3 region is CASNPGGNPSNTEAFF. As DNA, the CDR3 is TGTGCCAGCAACCCCGGGGGCAACCCCTCGAACACTGAAGCTTTCTTT.

The rearrangement joins TRBV6-5 to TRBJ1-3; no clear D gene. V lost 0 bases, J lost 4 bases, and 13 bases lay in between. The CDR3 runs to 16 residues. Per the germline V gene, CDR1 is MNHEY and CDR2 is SVGAGI. The CDR3: CASSYSARARGNTIYF. The CDR3 DNA sequence: TGTGCCAGCAGTTACTCTGCTCGAGCAAGAGGAAACACCATATATTTT.

This chain joins TRBV7-9 and TRBJ2-7; D possibly corresponds to TRBD1 (7 bases). CDR1 is SEHNR, CDR2 FQNEAQ, per germline (reference sequence). This CDR3 is 13 amino acids long. Between the trimmed V and J ends, which lost 3 bases and 6 bases, there was a span of 12 bases. The CDR3 loop reads CASSLAQGGEQYF. In nucleotides, the CDR3 is TGTGCCAGCAGCTTGGCCCAGGGGGGCGAGCAGTACTTC. Full variable domain (remainder filled in from reference TRBV7-9 and TRBJ2-7): DTGVSQNPRHKITKRGQNVTFRCDPISEHNRLYWYRQTLGQGPEFLTYFQNEAQLEKSRLLSDRFSAERPKGSFSTLEIQRTEQGDSAMYLCASSLAQGGEQYFGPGTRLTVT.

The chain joins TRBV7-8 to TRBJ2-5; perhaps D is TRBD1 or TRBD2 (5 bases each). V lost 5 bases to trimming and J lost 5 bases, with 21 bases between them. CDR3 length equals 16 residues. Germline values: CDR1 SGHVS, CDR2 FQNEAQ. CDR3 nucleotides: TGTGCCAGCAGCCAGAGACGTGCCGGGGCCAGGGAGACCCAGTACTTC. As protein: CASSQRRAGARETQYF.

V is TRBV5-3 and J is TRBJ2-7; perhaps TRBD2 as D (6 bases). TRBV5-3 is classed as an ORF, of uncertain function. V was pared by 2 bases and J by 3 bases, with 18 bases between. The CDR3 has 16 residues. CDR3 coding DNA: TGTGCCAGAAGCTTCCACGAAGAGGGGAGGCGCTACGAGCAGTACTTC. Translation: CARSFHEEGRRYEQYF.

The rearrangement joins TRBV12-5 to TRBJ2-5, with D maybe TRBD2 (5 bases). CDR1 and CDR2 from the germline V gene are LGHNT and FRNRAP. This CDR3 has 15 residues. Trimming removed 4 bases at V and 4 bases at J, with 16 bases between. CDR3 DNA sequence: TGTGCTAGTGGTTCCCCTTTCGCGGGTGGAGAGACCCAGTACTTC. This sequence encodes CASGSPFAGGETQYF.

V is TRBV18 and J is TRBJ1-6; D uncertain. Germline V gene sequence: CDR1 KGHSH, CDR2 LQKENI. This CDR3 is built from 14 residues. The V and J ends lost 5 bases and 6 bases respectively, with 11 bases between them. This chain's CDR3 is CASSRDMSNSPLHF. The CDR3 DNA reads as TGTGCCAGCTCAAGAGACATGTCTAATTCACCCCTCCACTTT. Drawing the rest from reference TRBV18 and TRBJ1-6, the complete variable domain is NAGVMQNPRHLVRRRGQEARLRCSPMKGHSHVYWYRQLPEEGLKFMVYLQKENIIDESGMPKERFSAEFPKEGPSILRIQQVVRGDSAAYFCASSRDMSNSPLHFGNGTRLTVT.

This clone was seen just once. This chain links TRBV12-5 with TRBJ2-5; the match to TRBD1 covers 9 bases. J gave up 5 bases and V 5 bases, and 9 bases lay outside the gene matches. The V gene's germline CDR1 is LGHNT and CDR2 FRNRAP. The CDR3 extends over 15 amino acids. The CDR3 nucleotides are TGTGCTAGTGGTCCGGGGCGGACAGGGGTGGAGACCCAGTACTTC. As protein: CASGPGRTGVETQYF.

The CDR3 DNA reads TGTGCCAGCAGTTACAGGTACGAGCAGTACTTC. Translating it yields CASSYRYEQYF. This chain links TRBV6-6 with TRBJ2-7; D uncertain. The length of the CDR3 is 11 residues. Germline lookup yields CDR1 MNHNY and CDR2 SVGAGI (reference sequence). Trimming took 2 bases from V and 4 from J, leaving 3 bases between them.